The next 25 T cell receptor beta chains were all read from a single sample in a study of shared clonotypes between healthy human individuals. Produced via immunoSEQ multiplex PCR; TCRdb's table is partial and in-frame only. The data contain 150,000 to 200,000 clones, over 80% of them singletons. The sequencing sample was made of naive CD4+ T cells sorted from blood. The subset was: CD45RA+ positively selected. The receptors derive from a young woman in good health.

The V and J genes are TRBV18 and TRBJ2-7; weak D call: TRBD2 (6 bases). Germline lookup yields CDR1 KGHSH and CDR2 LQKENI. This CDR3 contains 14 residues. V shed 5 bases and J shed 0 bases, with 11 bases lying between them. CDR3: CASSSPAGSYEQYF. As DNA, the CDR3 is TGTGCCAGCTCATCCCCAGCGGGCTCCTACGAGCAGTACTTC.

The rearrangement joins TRBV27 to TRBJ2-7, with D tentatively TRBD2 (5 bases). Trimming stripped 0 bases from V and 4 bases from J, with 7 bases between. This CDR3 comprises 13 residues. CDR1 and CDR2 from the germline V gene are MNHEY and SMNVEV (reference sequence). The CDR3 nucleotides are TGTGCCAGCAGTTTATCATCGGGGTACGAGCAGTACTTC. It translates to CASSLSSGYEQYF.

V and J are TRBV18 and TRBJ2-7; D gene unclear. The CDR3 is 13 residues long. The V gene's germline CDR1 is KGHSH and CDR2 LQKENI. Trimming shortened V by 2 bases and J by 2 bases, and 7 bases separated the two germline ends. CDR3 nucleotides: TGTGCCAGCTCACCAAACACAGCCTACGAGCAGTACTTC. Amino acids: CASSPNTAYEQYF.

This chain uses TRBV19 with TRBJ2-5; 7 bases agree with TRBD1. Trimming removed 3 bases from V and 11 bases from J; junction bases left unmatched: 9. CDR1 is LNHDA, CDR2 SQIVND, per germline (reference sequence). The CDR3 totals 13 residues. CDR3 sequence: CASSITGTALQYF. In DNA, the CDR3 is TGTGCCAGTAGTATTACTGGGACAGCATTGCAGTACTTC.

This clone was seen only once. The V and J genes are TRBV9 and TRBJ2-1; a weak D match, TRBD1 (5 bases). This CDR3 is 15 amino acids long. Trimming took 0 bases from V and 5 from J, leaving 12 bases between them. In germline, CDR1 is SGDLS, CDR2 YYNGEE. The CDR3 DNA follows: TGTGCCAGCAGCGTAGGGCAGGGAATCGACAATGAGCAGTTCTTC. Its protein product is CASSVGQGIDNEQFF.

The chain employs TRBV27 and TRBJ1-4; 7 nucleotides align to TRBD1. This CDR3 is 13 amino acids long. In germline, CDR1 is MNHEY, CDR2 SMNVEV (reference sequence). The junction had 5 bases not matched to a gene; V was cut back by 3 bases and J by 10 bases. CDR3 DNA: TGTGCCAGCAGTTTCCGACAGGGAAGAAAACTGTTTTTT. Translating gives CASSFRQGRKLFF. Variable domain in full (rest from reference TRBV27 and TRBJ1-4): EAQVTQNPRYLITVTGKKLTVTCSQNMNHEYMSWYRQDPGLGLRQIYYSMNVEVTDKGDVPEGYKVSRKEKRNFPLILESPSPNQTSLYFCASSFRQGRKLFFGSGTQLSVL.

This sequence joins TRBV5-1 and TRBJ2-7; D is perhaps TRBD1 (5 bases). The V and J ends lost 5 bases and 3 bases respectively, with 15 bases between them. The CDR3 extends over 14 amino acids. Germline assignment: CDR1 SGHRS and CDR2 YFSETQ. The CDR3 DNA sequence: TGCGCCAGCAGATTACAGGAGATCGGCTACGAGCAGTACTTC. Translating it yields CASRLQEIGYEQYF.

The gene calls are TRBV18 and TRBJ2-1; 14 positions agree with TRBD2. J lost 5 bases, V lost 3 bases, and 0 bases had no gene match. CDR1 and CDR2 (germline): KGHSH, LQKENI. CDR3 length equals 15 residues. The CDR3 here is CASSPGLAGDNEQFF. For the CDR3, the DNA is TGTGCCAGCTCACCGGGACTAGCGGGGGACAATGAGCAGTTCTTC.

The chain links TRBV5-1 to TRBJ2-1; TRBD2 agrees at 10 bases. CDR3 length equals 14 residues. V trimming: 5 bases; J trimming: 7 bases; junction bases outside the gene matches: 6. Looked up from germline, CDR1 is SGHRS and CDR2 is YFSETQ. The CDR3 loop reads CASRGLAGGNEQFF. The CDR3 nucleotides are TGCGCCAGCAGGGGGTTAGCGGGAGGAAATGAGCAGTTCTTC.

The CDR3 region is CASAGGGGAYNEQFF. The CDR3 DNA is TGTGCTAGTGCCGGGGGAGGAGGAGCCTACAATGAGCAGTTCTTC. The chain is built from TRBV12-5 and TRBJ2-1, with D tentatively TRBD2 (6 bases). Germline values: CDR1 LGHNT, CDR2 FRNRAP. The CDR3 contains 15 residues. The V end was cut by 7 bases, the J end by 2 bases, with 15 bases between.

This chain links TRBV11-2 with TRBJ2-1; D may be TRBD1 (5 bases). With 0 bases removed from V and 1 base from J, the gap between germline ends came to 7 bases. Germline values: CDR1 SGHAT, CDR2 FQNNGV. This CDR3 contains 15 residues. The CDR3 sequence: CASSLEDSSYNEQFF. Here the CDR3 DNA reads TGTGCCAGCAGCTTAGAAGACAGTTCCTACAATGAGCAGTTCTTC.

The rearrangement joins TRBV28 to TRBJ1-4, with D maybe TRBD1 (5 bases). Trimming removed 7 bases from V and 6 bases from J, with 21 bases in between. Germline CDR1 and CDR2: MDHEN and SYDVKM. The CDR3 contains 16 residues. Here the CDR3 DNA reads TGTGCCAGCATACCGGGGGGTAACGTAGCTGATGAAAAACTGTTTTTT. This codes for CASIPGGNVADEKLFF.

This chain connects TRBV5-1 to TRBJ1-1; the D gene is possibly TRBD1 (5 bases). V was cut by 4 bases and J by 1 base, with 11 bases left in between. Germline CDR1 is SGHRS and CDR2 is YFSETQ. There are 14 residues in the CDR3. The CDR3 DNA sequence: TGCGCCAGCAGCGGGGACCCGCCGAACACTGAAGCTTTCTTT. Amino acids: CASSGDPPNTEAFF.

V and J are TRBV7-3 and TRBJ1-1; D ambiguous. The CDR3 loop spans 13 amino acids. Trimming stripped 5 bases from V and 3 bases from J, with 10 bases between. The germline V gene has CDR1 SGHTA and CDR2 FQGTGA. The CDR3 region is CASSPGRDTEAFF. Here the CDR3 DNA reads TGTGCCAGCAGCCCAGGTAGAGACACTGAAGCTTTCTTT.

The V and J genes are TRBV29-1 and TRBJ2-5, with D maybe TRBD2 (5 bases). CDR1 is SQVTM and CDR2 is ANQGSEA in the germline V gene. V was cut by 4 bases and J by 10 bases, with 10 bases left in between. This CDR3 has 10 residues. The CDR3 DNA reads TGCAGCGTTGGGGTGGAGGACCAGTACTTC. This sequence encodes CSVGVEDQYF. The full variable domain, rest sourced from reference TRBV29-1 and TRBJ2-5, is SAVISQKPSRDICQRGTSLTIQCQVDSQVTMMFWYRQQPGQSLTLIATANQGSEATYESGFVIDKFPISRPNLTFSTLTVSNMSPEDSSIYLCSVGVEDQYFGPGTRLLVL.

The gene calls are TRBV9 and TRBJ1-2; no reliable D call. V shed 3 bases and J shed 1 base, with 4 bases lying between them. This CDR3 comprises 12 residues. CDR1 is SGDLS and CDR2 is YYNGEE in the germline V gene. As DNA, the CDR3 is TGTGCCAGCAGCGGCCGTAACTATGGCTACACCTTC. It codes for CASSGRNYGYTF.

The chain couples TRBV6-5 to TRBJ2-7, with 9 positions matching TRBD1. The germline V gene encodes CDR1 MNHEY and CDR2 SVGAGI. Unmatched junction bases numbered 6, after V lost 7 bases and J lost 2 bases. This CDR3 region has 14 residues. CDR3 nucleotide sequence: TGTGCCAGCAAAAGGGACAGGGTAACCTACGAGCAGTACTTC. This translates into CASKRDRVTYEQYF.

The chain is built from TRBV30 and TRBJ2-1; 12 bases map to TRBD2. The CDR3 contains 16 residues. Germline V gene data show CDR1 as GTSNPN and CDR2 as SVGIG (reference sequence). J was trimmed by 7 bases and V by 1 base; bases with no gene match: 8. The CDR3 bases are TGTGCCTGGAGTGCGCTTCTAGCGGGAGGGCGGAATGAGCAGTTCTTC. Translating it yields CAWSALLAGGRNEQFF.

The chain employs TRBV27 and TRBJ2-7; D ambiguous. V lost 6 bases to trimming and J lost 3 bases, with 18 bases between them. Looked up from germline, CDR1 is MNHEY and CDR2 is SMNVEV (reference sequence). The CDR3 has 15 residues. This CDR3 is CASRVKGQASYEQYF. The CDR3 DNA reads as TGTGCCAGCAGAGTAAAAGGGCAGGCCAGCTACGAGCAGTACTTC.

The sample holds one count of this clone. V is TRBV27 and J is TRBJ2-7; D is unresolved. The CDR3 length is 13 residues. CDR1 is MNHEY, CDR2 SMNVEV, per germline (reference sequence). Trimming stripped 2 bases from V and 7 bases from J, with 12 bases between. In DNA, the CDR3 is TGTGCCAGCAGTTTAAAAAGTAGGATTGAGCAGTACTTC. It encodes CASSLKSRIEQYF.

The chain carries TRBV5-4 and TRBJ1-1; possibly TRBD1 for D (6 bases). Trimming shortened V by 5 bases and J by 3 bases, and 20 bases separated the two germline ends. CDR3 length equals 16 residues. CDR1 is SGHNT, CDR2 YYREEE, per germline (reference sequence). CDR3 region: CASSFGPTGQHTEAFF. The CDR3, as DNA: TGTGCCAGCAGTTTTGGACCGACAGGACAACACACTGAAGCTTTCTTT.

V and J are TRBV7-9 and TRBJ2-1; 11 nucleotides match TRBD2. J was trimmed by 7 bases and V by 4 bases; bases with no gene match: 3. Germline CDR1 SEHNR, CDR2 FQNEAQ (reference sequence). The CDR3 has 14 amino acids. The chain's CDR3 is CASSSSGRKNEQFF. The CDR3 DNA follows: TGTGCCAGCAGCTCTAGCGGGAGGAAGAATGAGCAGTTCTTC.

This chain links TRBV7-8 with TRBJ2-7; a weak D match, TRBD2 (5 bases). This CDR3 contains 14 residues. V lost 1 base and J 3 bases, leaving 10 bases between the germline ends. Per the germline V gene, CDR1 is SGHVS and CDR2 is FQNEAQ. CDR3 sequence (DNA): TGTGCCAGCAGCTTAGTTGCGGGCGGCTACGAGCAGTACTTC. It codes for CASSLVAGGYEQYF. The full variable domain, completed using reference TRBV7-8 and TRBJ2-7, is GAGVSQSPRYKVAKRGQDVALRCDPISGHVSLFWYQQALGQGPEFLTYFQNEAQLDKSGLPSDRFFAERPEGSVSTLKIQRTQQEDSAVYLCASSLVAGGYEQYFGPGTRLTVT.

The chain couples TRBV7-7 to TRBJ1-5; D is unclear. V lost 8 bases, J lost 5 bases, and 22 bases lay in between. The CDR3 sequence is 16 residues long. The germline CDR1 and CDR2 sequences are SSHAT and FNYEAQ (reference sequence). The CDR3 DNA is TGTGCCAGCCACGACCACGGAGGCCATGGGGATCAGCCCCAGCATTTT. It translates to CASHDHGGHGDQPQHF.

The chain carries TRBV27 and TRBJ2-3; 7 bases are a match to TRBD1. CDR1 is MNHEY, CDR2 SMNVEV, per germline (reference sequence). V shed 0 bases and J 4 bases; nucleotides not matched to a gene: 4. The CDR3 is made up of 15 amino acids. CDR3 region: CASSLSRGRADTQYF. For the CDR3, the DNA is TGTGCCAGCAGTTTATCGAGGGGGCGTGCAGATACGCAGTATTTT.